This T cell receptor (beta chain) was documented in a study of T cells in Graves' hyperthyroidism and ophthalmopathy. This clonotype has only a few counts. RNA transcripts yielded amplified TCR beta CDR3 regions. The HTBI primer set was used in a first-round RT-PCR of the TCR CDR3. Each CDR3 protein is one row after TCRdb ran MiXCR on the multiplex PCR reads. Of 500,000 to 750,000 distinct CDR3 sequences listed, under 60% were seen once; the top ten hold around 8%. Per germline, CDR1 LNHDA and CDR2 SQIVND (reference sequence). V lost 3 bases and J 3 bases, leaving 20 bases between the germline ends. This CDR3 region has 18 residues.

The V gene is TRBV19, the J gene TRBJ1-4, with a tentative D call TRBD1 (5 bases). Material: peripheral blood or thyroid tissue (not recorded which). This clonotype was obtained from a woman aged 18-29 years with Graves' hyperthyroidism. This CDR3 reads CASSILGQGGIPNEKLFF. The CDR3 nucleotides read TGTGCCAGTAGTATCCTTGGCCAGGGCGGGATCCCTAATGAAAAACTGTTTTTT.